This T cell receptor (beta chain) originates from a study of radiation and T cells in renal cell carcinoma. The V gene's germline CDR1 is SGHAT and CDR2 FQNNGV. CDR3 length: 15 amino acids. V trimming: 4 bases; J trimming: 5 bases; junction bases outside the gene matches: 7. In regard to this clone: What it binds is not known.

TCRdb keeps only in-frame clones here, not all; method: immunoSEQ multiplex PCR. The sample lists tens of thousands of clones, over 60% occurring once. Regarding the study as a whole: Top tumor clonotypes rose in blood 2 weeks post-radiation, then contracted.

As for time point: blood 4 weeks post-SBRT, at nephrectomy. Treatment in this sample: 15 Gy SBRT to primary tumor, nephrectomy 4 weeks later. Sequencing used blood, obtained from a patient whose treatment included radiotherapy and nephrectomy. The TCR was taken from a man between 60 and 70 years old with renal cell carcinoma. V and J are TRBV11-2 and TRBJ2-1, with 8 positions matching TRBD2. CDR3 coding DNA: TGTGCCAGCAGCTCACTCCGGGGGGGTGACAATGAGCAGTTCTTC. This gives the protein CASSSLRGGDNEQFF.